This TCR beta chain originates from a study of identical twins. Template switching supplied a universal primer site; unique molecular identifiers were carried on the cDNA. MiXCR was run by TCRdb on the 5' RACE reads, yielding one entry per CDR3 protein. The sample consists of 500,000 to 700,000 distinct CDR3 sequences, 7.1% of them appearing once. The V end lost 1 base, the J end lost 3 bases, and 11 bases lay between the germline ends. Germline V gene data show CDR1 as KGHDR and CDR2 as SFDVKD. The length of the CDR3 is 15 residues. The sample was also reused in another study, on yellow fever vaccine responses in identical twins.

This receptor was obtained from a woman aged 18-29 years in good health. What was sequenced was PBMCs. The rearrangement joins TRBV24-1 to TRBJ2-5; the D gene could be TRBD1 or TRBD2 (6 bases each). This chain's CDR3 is CATSDFGGGKETQYF. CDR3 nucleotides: TGTGCCACCAGTGATTTCGGGGGCGGGAAAGAGACCCAGTACTTC.